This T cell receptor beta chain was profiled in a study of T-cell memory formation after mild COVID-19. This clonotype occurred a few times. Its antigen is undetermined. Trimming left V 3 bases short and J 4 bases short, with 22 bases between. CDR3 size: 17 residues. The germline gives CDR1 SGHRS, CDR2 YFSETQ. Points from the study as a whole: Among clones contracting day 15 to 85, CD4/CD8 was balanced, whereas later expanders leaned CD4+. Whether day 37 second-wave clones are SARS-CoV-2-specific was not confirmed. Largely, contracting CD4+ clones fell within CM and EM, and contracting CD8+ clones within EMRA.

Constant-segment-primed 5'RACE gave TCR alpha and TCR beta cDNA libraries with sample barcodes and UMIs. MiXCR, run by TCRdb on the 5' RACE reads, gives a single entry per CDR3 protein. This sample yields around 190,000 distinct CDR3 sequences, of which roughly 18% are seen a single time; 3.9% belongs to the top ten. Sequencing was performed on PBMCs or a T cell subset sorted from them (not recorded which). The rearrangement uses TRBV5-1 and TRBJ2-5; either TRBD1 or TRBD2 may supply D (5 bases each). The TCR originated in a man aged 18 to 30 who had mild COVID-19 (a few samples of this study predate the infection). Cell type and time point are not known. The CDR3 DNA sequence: TGCGCCAGCAGCTCCTCACGAGGGGCAGAGCTGGGAGAGACCCAGTACTTC. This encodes CASSSSRGAELGETQYF.